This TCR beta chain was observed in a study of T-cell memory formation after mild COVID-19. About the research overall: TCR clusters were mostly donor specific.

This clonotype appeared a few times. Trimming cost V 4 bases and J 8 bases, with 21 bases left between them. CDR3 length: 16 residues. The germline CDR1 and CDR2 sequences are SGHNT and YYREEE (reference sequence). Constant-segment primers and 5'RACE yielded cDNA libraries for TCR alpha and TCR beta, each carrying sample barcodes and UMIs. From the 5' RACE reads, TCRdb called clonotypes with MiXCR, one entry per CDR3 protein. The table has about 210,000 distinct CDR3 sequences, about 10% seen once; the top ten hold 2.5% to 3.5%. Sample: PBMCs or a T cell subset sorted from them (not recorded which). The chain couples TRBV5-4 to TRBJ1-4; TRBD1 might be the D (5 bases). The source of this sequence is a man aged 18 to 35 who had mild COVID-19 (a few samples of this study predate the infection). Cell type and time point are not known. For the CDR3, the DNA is TGTGCCAGCAGCCAGACCGGGGCCGAGGTCGGGGAAAAACTGTTTTTT. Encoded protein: CASSQTGAEVGEKLFF.